The 2 T cell receptor beta chains in this list originate from one sample, sequenced in a study of T cells in localized non-small cell lung cancer. Some clones are missing from TCRdb's copy, which holds only in-frame ones; the method was immunoSEQ multiplex PCR. The sample carries under 35,000 clones, 75% to 95% recorded once. The material was peripheral blood, obtained before any cancer treatment. Source of these receptors: a female donor older than 55 with stage I lung adenocarcinoma.

This sequence joins TRBV6-1 and TRBJ1-4; D unresolved. Germline V gene lookup returns CDR1 MNHNS and CDR2 SASEGT. This CDR3 spans 14 amino acids. Trimming pared 2 bases from V and 8 bases from J, leaving 12 bases between. CDR3 protein: CASSENYTGEKLFF. DNA of the CDR3: TGTGCCAGCAGTGAAAATTACACGGGAGAAAAACTGTTTTTT.

This rearrangement joins TRBV7-2 to TRBJ2-2, with 9 positions matching TRBD2. Germline loops: CDR1 SGHTA, CDR2 FQGNSA. The CDR3 is made up of 17 amino acids. J was trimmed by 7 bases and V by 1 base; bases with no gene match: 10. The CDR3 sequence is CASSLEGGRAIFGELFF. The CDR3 DNA reads as TGTGCCAGCAGCTTAGAAGGCGGGAGGGCCATTTTCGGGGAGCTGTTTTTT.